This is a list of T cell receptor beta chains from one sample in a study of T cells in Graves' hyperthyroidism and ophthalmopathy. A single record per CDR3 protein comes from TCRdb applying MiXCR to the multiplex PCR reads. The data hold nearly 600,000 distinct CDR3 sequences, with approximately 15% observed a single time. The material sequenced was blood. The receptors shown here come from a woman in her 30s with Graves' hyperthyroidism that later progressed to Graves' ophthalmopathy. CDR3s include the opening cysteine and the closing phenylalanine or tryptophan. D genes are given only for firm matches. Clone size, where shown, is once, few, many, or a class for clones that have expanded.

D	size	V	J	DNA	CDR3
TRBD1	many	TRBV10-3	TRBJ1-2	TGTGCCATCAGTGAGTCCGACAGGGGGCTTGGTGGCTACACCTTC	CAISESDRGLGGYTF
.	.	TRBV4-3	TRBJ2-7	TGCGCCAGCAGCCAAGGCCCCATGGGAACCACCTACGAGCAGTACTTC	CASSQGPMGTTYEQYF
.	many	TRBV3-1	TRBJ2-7	TGTGCCAGCAGCCAAGGCGGACCTTCCTACGAGCAGTACTTC	CASSQGGPSYEQYF
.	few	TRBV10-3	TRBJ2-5	TGTGCCATCAGCCCCAGTGGGGGGGCAGAGACCCAGTACTTC	CAISPSGGAETQYF
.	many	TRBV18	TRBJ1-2	TGTGCCAGCTCACTTGCAGGGCGTGGGTATGGCTACACCTTC	CASSLAGRGYGYTF
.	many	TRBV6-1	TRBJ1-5	TGTGCCAGCAGTGAAAGAGGGGGGACAAGCAATCAGCCCCAGCATTTT	CASSERGGTSNQPQHF
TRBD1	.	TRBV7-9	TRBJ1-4	TGTGCCAGCACCCACGGTGACAGGGAGGTTGGAAAACTGTTTTTT	CASTHGDREVGKLFF
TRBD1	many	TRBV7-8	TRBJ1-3	TGTGCCAGCAGCTTATCGGACAGGGCCTCTGGAAACACCATATATTTT	CASSLSDRASGNTIYF
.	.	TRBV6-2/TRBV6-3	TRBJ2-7	TGTGCCAGCAACCCGGTCTCCGAACTCTCTTACGAGCAGTACTTC	CASNPVSELSYEQYF
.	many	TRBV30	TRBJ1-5	TGTGCCTGGAGTGACAATAGCAATCAGCCCCAGCATTTT	CAWSDNSNQPQHF
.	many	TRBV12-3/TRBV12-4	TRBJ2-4	TGTGCCAGCAACGGACAAAACATTCAGTACTTC	CASNGQNIQYF
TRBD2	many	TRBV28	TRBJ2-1	TGTGCCAGCAGAAAGGGACTAGCGGAATACTACAATGAGCAGTTCTTC	CASRKGLAEYYNEQFF
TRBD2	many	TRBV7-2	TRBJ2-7	TGTGCCAGCAGCTTAGGGGAGGGAAGCTCCTACGAGCAGTACTTC	CASSLGEGSSYEQYF
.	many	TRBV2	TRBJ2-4	TGTGCCAATTCGGACAGAGCCAAAAACATTCAGTACTTC	CANSDRAKNIQYF
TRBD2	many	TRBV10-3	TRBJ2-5	TGTGCCATCAGTCAGCGGGAGGCGTACCAAGAGACCCAGTACTTC	CAISQREAYQETQYF
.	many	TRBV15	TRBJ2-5	TGTGCCACCAGCAGGGACAGCCAGCAAGAGACCCAGTACTTC	CATSRDSQQETQYF
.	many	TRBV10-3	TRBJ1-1	TGTGCCATCAGAAATCAGGGGACTGAAGCTTTCTTT	CAIRNQGTEAFF
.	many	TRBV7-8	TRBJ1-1	TGTGCCAGCAGCTTAGTGTTGGGGGTGGCTTTCTTT	CASSLVLGVAFF
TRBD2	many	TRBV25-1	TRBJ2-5	TGTGCCAGCAGTGAATGGTCGGCTAGCGGGGAGGAAGAGACCCAGTACTTC	CASSEWSASGEEETQYF
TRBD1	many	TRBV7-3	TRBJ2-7	TGTGCCAGCAGACTGACCGGGACAGGGGACGAGCAGTACTTC	CASRLTGTGDEQYF
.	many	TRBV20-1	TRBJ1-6	TGCAGTTCGCCTTCCACTATGGCTGGCTCACCCCTCCACTTT	CSSPSTMAGSPLHF
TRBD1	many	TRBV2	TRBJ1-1	TGTGCCAGCAGGGGACAGGTGGTGAACACTGAAGCTTTCTTT	CASRGQVVNTEAFF
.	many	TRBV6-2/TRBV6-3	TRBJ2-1	TGTGCCAGCAGTTATCAGGGTCTTAATGAGCAGTTCTTC	CASSYQGLNEQFF
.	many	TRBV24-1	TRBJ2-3	TGTGCCACCGCGGGAAGGGGGACAGATACGCAGTATTTT	CATAGRGTDTQYF
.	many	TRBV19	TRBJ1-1	TGTGCCAGTAGTATACAGGGATTGAACACTGAAGCTTTCTTT	CASSIQGLNTEAFF
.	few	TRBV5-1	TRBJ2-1	TGCGCCAGCAGCTCCTCCGGGACCATCCTAGCCGGTGAGCAGTTCTTC	CASSSSGTILAGEQFF
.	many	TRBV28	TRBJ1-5	TGTGCCAGCAGTTTGACGGGCGGGCGGCCCCAGCATTTT	CASSLTGGRPQHF
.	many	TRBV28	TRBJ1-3	TGTGCCAGCAGTTCCGGGTTCTCTGGAAACACCATATATTTT	CASSSGFSGNTIYF
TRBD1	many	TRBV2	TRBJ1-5	TGTGCCACCCAGAGGGACAGCCAATTTAGCAATCAGCCCCAGCATTTT	CATQRDSQFSNQPQHF
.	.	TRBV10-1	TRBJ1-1	TGCGCCAGTCGAGAGAGGTTAACTGAAGCTTTCTTT	CASRERLTEAFF
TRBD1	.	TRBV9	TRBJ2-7	TGTGCCAGCAGCGCGATGCCGGGACAGCCGTACGAGCAGTACTTC	CASSAMPGQPYEQYF
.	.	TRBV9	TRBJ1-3	TGTGCCAGCAGCGCGCGGGACCTCATTCCTGCTGGAAACACCATATATTTT	CASSARDLIPAGNTIYF
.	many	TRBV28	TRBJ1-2	TGTGCCAGCAGTTGGGACCTCTATGGCTACACCTTC	CASSWDLYGYTF
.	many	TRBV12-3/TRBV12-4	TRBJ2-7	TGTGCCAGCAGTTTAGGGCAGGGTGTCAACTACGAGCAGTACTTC	CASSLGQGVNYEQYF
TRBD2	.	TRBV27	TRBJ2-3	TGTGCCAGCAGTCACACTAGCGGGAGGTGGGGCACAGATACGCAGTATTTT	CASSHTSGRWGTDTQYF
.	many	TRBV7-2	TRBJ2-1	TGTGCCAGCAGCTCTATGTCCCGGACTACAGGGACTGAGCAGTTCTTC	CASSSMSRTTGTEQFF
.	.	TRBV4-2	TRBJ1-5	TGTGCCAGCAGCCAAGATCTCGGTCAATCCAATCAGCCCCAGCATTTT	CASSQDLGQSNQPQHF
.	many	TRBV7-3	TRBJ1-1	TGTGCCAGCAGCTTCTTGCCTACGGCTGAAGCTTTCTTT	CASSFLPTAEAFF
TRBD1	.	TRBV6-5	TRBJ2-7	TGTGCCAGCAGTTACTCGACGGGACAGGGCTACGAGCAGTACTTC	CASSYSTGQGYEQYF
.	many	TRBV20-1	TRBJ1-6	TGCAGTGCTAAGGGATCGGGTTCACCCCTCCACTTT	CSAKGSGSPLHF
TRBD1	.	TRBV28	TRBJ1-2	TGTGCCAGCAAGACGGAGATAGCAGGGGGCGCTAATGGCTACACCTTC	CASKTEIAGGANGYTF
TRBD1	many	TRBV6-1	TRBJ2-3	TGTGCCAGCTCAAGAGGACAGGGAGAGGATACGCAGTATTTT	CASSRGQGEDTQYF
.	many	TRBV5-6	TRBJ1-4	TGTGCCAGCAGCTTGTGGGACCCTTCAACTAATGAAAAACTGTTTTTT	CASSLWDPSTNEKLFF
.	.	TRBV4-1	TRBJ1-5	TGCGCCAGCAGCCATATACTTACAGGGTCCCGCAATCAGCCCCAGCATTTT	CASSHILTGSRNQPQHF
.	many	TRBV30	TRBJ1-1	TGTGCCTGGAGTGCGAACTCCGGGACCGAAGCTTTCTTT	CAWSANSGTEAFF
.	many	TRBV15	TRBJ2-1	TGTGCCACCAGCAGAGATGACCAGGGAGCTGGTCAGCACAATGAGCAGTTCTTC	CATSRDDQGAGQHNEQFF
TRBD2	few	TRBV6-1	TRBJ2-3	TGTGCCAGCACCGGCGGACTAGCGGGAGATACGCAGTATTTT	CASTGGLAGDTQYF
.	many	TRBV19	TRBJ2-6	TGTGCCAGTAGTATGCGGGGGACACAAAGGGGGGCCAACGTCCTGACTTTC	CASSMRGTQRGANVLTF
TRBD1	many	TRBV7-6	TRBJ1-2	TGTGCCAGCAGCTCCAGCCGGGACAGCAATGCGTATGGCTACACCTTC	CASSSSRDSNAYGYTF
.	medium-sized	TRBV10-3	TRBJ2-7	TGTGCCATCAGTGAGACAGGGCAGGAGCAGTACTTC	CAISETGQEQYF
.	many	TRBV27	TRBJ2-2	TGTGCCAGCAGCTTAATCGCCGGGGAGCTGTTTTTT	CASSLIAGELFF
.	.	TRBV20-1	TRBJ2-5	TGCAGTGCTAGAGATCCGGTTCGGGTCCAAGAGACCCAGTACTTC	CSARDPVRVQETQYF
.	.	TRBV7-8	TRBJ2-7	TGTGCCAGCAGCTTAACGACAGCCTACCCATCCTACGAGCAGTACTTC	CASSLTTAYPSYEQYF